Below, 14 T cell receptor beta chains from the same sample are listed, as sequenced in a study of blood T cells in healthy people across ages. Primers used in a second PCR of roughly 7 to 12 cycles were a sample-barcoded 5' primer and a J-beta primer mix. TCRdb used MiXCR to reprocess the 5' RACE reads, holding one entry per CDR3 protein. The sample has about 1.6 million distinct CDR3 sequences; about 31% are singletons. The sequenced sample consisted of blood. These receptors were collected from a woman aged 25 to 39 in good health.

This clonotype was picked up one time. At one of its ends the junction is not consistent with the germline gene, which may arise from a read error. The V gene is TRBV7-9, the J gene TRBJ1-2; no clear D. This CDR3 has 14 amino acids. Germline-derived CDR1 and CDR2 are SEHNR and FQNEAQ (reference sequence). CDR3 residues: CASGLGSDNYGYTF. CDR3 bases: TGTGCCAGCGGCTTAGGTTCTGACAACTATGGCTACACCTTC.

This clonotype turned up a few times. The chain carries TRBV5-1 and TRBJ1-4; D is perhaps TRBD1 (6 bases). The V end lost 4 bases, the J end lost 4 bases, and 11 bases lay between the germline ends. The CDR3 sequence is 14 residues long. Germline loops: CDR1 SGHRS, CDR2 YFSETQ. Here the CDR3 DNA reads TGCGCCAGCAGCGTCGGACAGCGTAATGAAAAACTGTTTTTT. Translating gives CASSVGQRNEKLFF. Full variable domain (rest looked up from reference TRBV5-1 and TRBJ1-4): KAGVTQTPRYLIKTRGQQVTLSCSPISGHRSVSWYQQTPGQGLQFLFEYFSETQRNKGNFPGRFSGRQFSNSRSEMNVSTLELGDSALYLCASSVGQRNEKLFFGSGTQLSVL.

CDR3 sequence (DNA): TGCAGTGCTACAACCACACAGGGGTACTACGAGCAGTACTTC. Translating it yields CSATTTQGYYEQYF. V usage is TRBV20-1 and J usage is TRBJ2-7; 7 bases agree with TRBD1. CDR3 length: 14 amino acids. The J segment lost 3 bases and the V segment lost 4 bases, leaving 9 bases of the junction unmatched. Germline CDR1 is DFQATT and CDR2 is SNEGSKA (reference sequence).

The chain links TRBV6-1 to TRBJ2-7, with 9 bases lining up with TRBD2. Germline CDR1 is MNHNS and CDR2 is SASEGT. This CDR3 comprises 15 residues. The junction had 5 bases not matched to a gene; V was cut back by 2 bases and J by 3 bases. CDR3 in amino acids: CASSENTSGYYEQYF. CDR3 in DNA: TGTGCCAGCAGTGAAAATACTAGCGGGTACTACGAGCAGTACTTC.

This clonotype was seen only a few times. The chain is built from TRBV9 and TRBJ2-4; D ambiguous. TRBJ2-7 matches the DNA end more closely, so the J call is doubtful. The CDR3 loop spans 12 amino acids. Germline-derived CDR1 and CDR2 are SGDLS and YYNGEE. Here the CDR3 DNA reads TGTGCCAGCAGCCCTTTTGGATACGAGCAGTACTTC. Its protein is CASSPFGYEQYF.

This clonotype has a handful of counts. J is TRBJ1-1 and V is TRBV5-5, with 7 bases fitting TRBD1. This CDR3 is built from 14 residues. Germline lookup yields CDR1 SGHKS and CDR2 YYEKEE (reference sequence). Trimming took 8 bases from V and 5 from J; bases not matched to a gene: 12. Here the CDR3 reads CASNPGGGGTEAFF. CDR3 sequence (DNA): TGTGCCAGTAACCCAGGAGGGGGCGGTACTGAAGCTTTCTTT.

The chain has TRBV6-2 or TRBV6-3 and TRBJ2-3; D possibly corresponds to TRBD2 (6 bases). The CDR3 is 14 residues long. CDR1 is MNHEY, CDR2 SVGEGT, per germline. Trimming left V 7 bases short and J 1 base short, with 12 bases between. The DNA of the CDR3 is TGTGCCAGCAATGAGCGGGTGGGCACAGATACGCAGTATTTT. Its protein product is CASNERVGTDTQYF.

This clonotype was detected only a few times. The DNA of the CDR3 is TGTGCCAGCAGTGACGGGACCTTCAATCAGCCCCAGCATTTT. Amino acids: CASSDGTFNQPQHF. The gene calls are TRBV6-1 and TRBJ1-5; a possible D gene is TRBD1 (5 bases). This CDR3 region has 14 residues. In germline, CDR1 is MNHNS, CDR2 SASEGT. V lost 3 bases to trimming and J lost 3 bases, with 9 bases between them.

The CDR3 DNA sequence: TGTGCCAGCAGTTTAGCAGGCTCGAATAGGAGCAATCAGCCCCAGCATTTT. This codes for CASSLAGSNRSNQPQHF. The chain combines TRBV27 with TRBJ1-5; D gene uncertain. The CDR3 runs to 17 residues. The germline gives CDR1 MNHEY, CDR2 SMNVEV (reference sequence). V lost 2 bases, J lost 1 base, and 15 bases lay in between.

The chain recombines TRBV29-1 with TRBJ1-2; D is unclear. V lost 6 bases, J lost 6 bases, and 14 bases lay in between. There are 12 residues in the CDR3. Per germline, CDR1 SQVTM and CDR2 ANQGSEA. The CDR3 nucleotides read TGCAGCGTATTACGGGGAAAGCATGGCTACACCTTC. This sequence encodes CSVLRGKHGYTF.

The chain couples TRBV20-1 to TRBJ1-1; D possibly corresponds to TRBD1 (6 bases). The V end lost 6 bases, the J end lost 8 bases, and 19 bases lay between the germline ends. In germline, CDR1 is DFQATT, CDR2 SNEGSKA (reference sequence). This CDR3 contains 13 residues. CDR3 in amino acids: CSAGGWGAAEAFF. Here the CDR3 DNA reads TGCAGTGCGGGGGGATGGGGGGCGGCCGAAGCTTTCTTT.

This clonotype occurred a few times. This chain connects TRBV5-1 to TRBJ1-1; D gene unclear. Germline values: CDR1 SGHRS, CDR2 YFSETQ. With 0 bases removed from V and 4 bases from J, the gap between germline ends came to 10 bases. The CDR3 extends over 14 amino acids. CDR3: CASSLEGWGTEAFF. In nucleotides, the CDR3 is TGCGCCAGCAGCTTGGAGGGTTGGGGCACTGAAGCTTTCTTT.

This clonotype has only a few counts. The CDR3 bases are TGTGCCAGCAGCTTAGCAGTCGACCTCACAGATACGCAGTATTTT. This codes for CASSLAVDLTDTQYF. The chain carries TRBV7-8 and TRBJ2-3; D remains unclear. The V end was cut by 0 bases, the J end by 2 bases, with 9 bases between. Per germline, CDR1 SGHVS and CDR2 FQNEAQ. This CDR3 is built from 15 residues.

This clonotype was seen a handful of times. The genes are TRBV4-1 and TRBJ2-5; 12 positions match TRBD2. V was pared by 4 bases and J by 2 bases, with 11 bases of the junction left unmatched. In germline, CDR1 is MGHRA, CDR2 YSYEKL. This CDR3 is 18 amino acids long. CDR3 coding DNA: TGCGCCAGCAGCCCCCGGGGGCCTAGCGGGGGGGCACAAGAGACCCAGTACTTC. This translates into CASSPRGPSGGAQETQYF.